These 20 T cell receptor beta chains were sequenced from one sample in a study of T-cell reconstitution after alpha-beta-depleted transplantation in children. A library of TCRbeta sequences, prepared with unique molecular identifiers, was generated. A single record per CDR3 protein comes from TCRdb applying MiXCR to the PCR reads. The sample has fewer than 85,000 distinct CDR3 sequences, roughly 13% seen once. The specimen comprised PBMCs, mostly from graft donor cells, sampled 180 days after TCRalphabeta/CD19-depleted stem cell transplant. These receptors came from a male patient aged 2 to 9 who had a stem cell transplant for acute lymphoblastic leukemia, so the T cells may come from the graft donor.

This clonotype was observed a handful of times. This chain links TRBV7-7 with TRBJ2-3; TRBD2 might be the D (6 bases). Germline values: CDR1 SSHAT, CDR2 FNYEAQ (reference sequence). This CDR3 is 18 amino acids long. The germline V and J ends were trimmed by 2 bases and 2 bases, with 20 bases remaining between them. CDR3 bases: TGTGCCAGCAGCTTACGTAGGCCGCCGAAGCGGGCCACAGATACGCAGTATTTT. It yields the protein CASSLRRPPKRATDTQYF.

This clonotype was picked up many times. The gene calls are TRBV20-1 and TRBJ2-7; 10 bases align to TRBD1. V lost 6 bases to trimming and J lost 9 bases; unmatched junction nucleotides: 11. The CDR3 sequence is 13 residues long. Germline loops: CDR1 DFQATT, CDR2 SNEGSKA (reference sequence). The CDR3 region is CSAEPGQGYGQYF. The CDR3 DNA reads as TGCAGTGCCGAGCCGGGACAGGGGTATGGGCAGTACTTC.

This clonotype was seen a few times. This chain connects TRBV10-3 to TRBJ2-7; possibly TRBD1 for D (5 bases). CDR3 length: 10 residues. V lost 7 bases, J lost 5 bases, and 6 bases lay in between. The germline CDR1 and CDR2 sequences are ENHRY and SYGVKD. CDR3: CAIKGDEQYF. CDR3 nucleotide sequence: TGTGCCATCAAAGGGGACGAGCAGTACTTC.

This clonotype was picked up a small number of times. The chain uses TRBV6-2 or TRBV6-3 and TRBJ2-1, with D possibly TRBD2 on 5 matching bases. The CDR3 runs 15 residues. Germline values: CDR1 MNHEY, CDR2 SVGEGT. The V and J ends lost 2 bases and 4 bases respectively, with 12 bases between them. CDR3 DNA sequence: TGTGCCAGCAGTTACCGTCTAGCCTCATACAATGAGCAGTTCTTC. This sequence encodes CASSYRLASYNEQFF.

This clonotype has a count of ten or more. The chain employs TRBV7-6 and TRBJ2-1; D unresolved. The V end lost 5 bases, the J end lost 9 bases, and 8 bases lay between the germline ends. CDR3 size: 11 residues. CDR1 and CDR2 (germline): SGHVS, FNYEAQ. CDR3 sequence reads: CASSLRTEQFF. For the CDR3, the DNA is TGTGCCAGCAGCCTACGTACTGAGCAGTTCTTC.

The CDR3 DNA reads TGTGCCAGCAGGGACTGGGCCGAGCAGTACTTC. As protein: CASRDWAEQYF. The chain recombines TRBV6-1 with TRBJ2-7; tentatively, D is TRBD2 (5 bases). CDR1 and CDR2 from the germline V gene are MNHNS and SASEGT. This CDR3 is 11 amino acids long. V shed 6 bases and J shed 6 bases, with 9 bases lying between them.

The chain uses TRBV20-1 and TRBJ1-5, with D possibly TRBD1 on 5 matching bases. Looked up from germline, CDR1 is DFQATT and CDR2 is SNEGSKA (reference sequence). V lost 3 bases, J lost 1 base, and 19 bases lay in between. CDR3 size: 17 residues. The chain's CDR3 is CSASSQGGEVSNQPQHF. CDR3 DNA sequence: TGCAGTGCTAGTAGTCAGGGCGGCGAGGTGAGCAATCAGCCCCAGCATTTT.

This clonotype was seen more than once but under ten times. The chain joins TRBV29-1 to TRBJ2-1; maybe TRBD2 (6 bases). Trimming shortened V by 4 bases and J by 1 base, and 11 bases separated the two germline ends. Germline V gene data show CDR1 as SQVTM and CDR2 as ANQGSEA. CDR3 length: 14 amino acids. CDR3 amino acids: CSVGGGLSYNEQFF. CDR3 nucleotide sequence: TGCAGCGTTGGAGGCGGACTATCCTACAATGAGCAGTTCTTC.

In this sample, this clonotype turned up a few times. The chain joins TRBV7-2 to TRBJ2-2; D might be TRBD1 (6 bases). Deletions cut 5 bases from V and 2 bases from J, with 12 bases between. Germline values: CDR1 SGHTA, CDR2 FQGNSA. The CDR3 covers 15 residues. CDR3 coding DNA: TGTGCCAGCAGCCCAGGGACACTAAACACCGGGGAGCTGTTTTTT. Amino acids: CASSPGTLNTGELFF.

The rearrangement links TRBV11-2 to TRBJ2-7, with D tentatively TRBD2 (5 bases). The CDR3 totals 13 residues. Trimming shortened V by 3 bases and J by 6 bases, and 12 bases separated the two germline ends. Per the germline V gene, CDR1 is SGHAT and CDR2 is FQNNGV. The CDR3 loop reads CASSFGRAAEQYF. CDR3 DNA: TGTGCCAGCAGCTTTGGTAGAGCGGCCGAGCAGTACTTC.

The CDR3 DNA follows: TGCGCCAGCAGCCAAGATTACAGAAGGGGGCGGTTTAGGAGCACTGAAGCTTTCTTT. Encoded protein: CASSQDYRRGRFRSTEAFF. The chain is built from TRBV4-3 and TRBJ1-1; TRBD1 matches 7 bases. This CDR3 is built from 19 residues. V gave up 0 bases and J gave up 4 bases; unmatched junction bases: 17. The germline V gene has CDR1 LGHNA and CDR2 YSLEER.

In its sample, this clonotype was seen a few times. This sequence joins TRBV3-1 and TRBJ2-5; possible D gene TRBD2, 6 bases. The germline CDR1 and CDR2 sequences are LGHDT and YNNKEL (reference sequence). The CDR3 covers 12 residues. The V end lost 4 bases, the J end lost 9 bases, and 12 bases lay between the germline ends. CDR3 in amino acids: CASSRGERAQYF. In DNA, the CDR3 is TGTGCCAGCAGCCGGGGGGAGAGGGCCCAGTACTTC.

The J gene is TRBJ1-1, the V gene TRBV4-3; no firm D call. V was pared by 1 base and J by 4 bases, with 10 bases between. The CDR3 is 14 amino acids. CDR1 is LGHNA, CDR2 YSLEER, per germline. The CDR3 spells CASSQAVRGTEAFF. In nucleotides, the CDR3 is TGCGCCAGCAGCCAAGCCGTGCGAGGCACTGAAGCTTTCTTT.

This clonotype was recorded at least ten times. The chain's CDR3 is CAIRTGTGGSYEQYF. The CDR3 DNA reads as TGTGCCATCAGGACCGGGACAGGGGGCTCCTACGAGCAGTACTTC. The chain employs TRBV10-3 and TRBJ2-7, with TRBD1 identical over 11 bases. This CDR3 has 15 amino acids. The trim removed 6 bases at V and 0 bases at J, leaving 4 bases unmatched. CDR1 is ENHRY and CDR2 is SYGVKD in the germline V gene.

The rearrangement uses TRBV6-2 or TRBV6-3 and TRBJ2-4; 7 bases are shared with TRBD1. V gave up 6 bases and J gave up 11 bases; unmatched junction bases: 16. Germline V gene lookup returns CDR1 MNHEY and CDR2 SVGEGT. This CDR3 has 15 residues. In DNA, the CDR3 is TGTGCCAGCAGCCAACAGGGGTCGAGAGGGAAATTTCAGTACTTC. Protein: CASSQQGSRGKFQYF.

CDR3 DNA: TGTGCCAGCCGGAGACAGTCGCGGGACTATGGCTACACCTTC. This codes for CASRRQSRDYGYTF. This chain joins TRBV6-1 and TRBJ1-2; D is possibly TRBD1 (5 bases). Trimming stripped 8 bases from V and 3 bases from J, with 16 bases between. The germline V gene encodes CDR1 MNHNS and CDR2 SASEGT. This CDR3 is built from 14 residues.

Comment on this clonotype: A much larger clone differs by one base, so this may be a read error. This chain links TRBV12-3 or TRBV12-4 with TRBJ2-3; 9 nucleotides match TRBD2. The junction had 7 bases not matched to a gene; V was cut back by 8 bases and J by 4 bases. The CDR3 sequence is 14 residues long. CDR3 DNA: TGTGCCAGCGGTCAGGGGACTAGCTCAGATACGCAGTATTTT. It yields the protein CASGQGTSSDTQYF.

This clonotype appeared a few times. The gene calls are TRBV6-6 and TRBJ2-7; D not certain. The CDR3 has 11 amino acids. V dropped 0 bases and J dropped 6 bases, with 3 bases sitting between them. Germline assignment: CDR1 MNHNY and CDR2 SVGAGI (reference sequence). The CDR3 DNA follows: TGTGCCAGCAGTTACTCCGGCGAGCAGTACTTC. Protein product: CASSYSGEQYF.

The rearrangement links TRBV6-1 to TRBJ2-4; D may be TRBD1 or TRBD2 (6 bases each). Trimming stripped 6 bases from V and 6 bases from J, with 21 bases between. The germline gives CDR1 MNHNS, CDR2 SASEGT. The CDR3 extends over 16 amino acids. The CDR3, as DNA: TGTGCCAGCAGCGGGACCTGGGGGGCTAGCCGAAACATTCAGTACTTC. This encodes CASSGTWGASRNIQYF.

This clonotype has at least ten counts. V and J are TRBV6-2 or TRBV6-3 and TRBJ2-7; 8 bases are shared with TRBD2. Germline values: CDR1 MNHEY, CDR2 SVGEGT. The CDR3 is 16 residues long. J lost 1 base, V lost 0 bases, and 5 bases had no gene match. The CDR3 region is CASSYSGREVSYEQYF. The CDR3 nucleotides read TGTGCCAGCAGTTACTCGGGGCGGGAGGTTTCCTACGAGCAGTACTTC.